These 22 T cell receptor beta chains were sequenced from one sample in a study of blood T cell repertoires in COVID-19. Only in-frame clones appear in the TCRdb table, and some are missing; sequencing was by immunoSEQ multiplex PCR. Here the sample spans about 160,000 clones, 80% to 90% being singletons. The sequencing input was peripheral blood. All receptors derive from a woman aged 55-70 years who had recovered from COVID-19.

V and J are TRBV4-3 and TRBJ2-6; TRBD2 matches 7 bases. J was trimmed by 2 bases and V by 5 bases; bases with no gene match: 6. The CDR3 is 16 residues long. CDR1 and CDR2 (germline): LGHNA, YSLEER. The CDR3 DNA follows: TGCGCCAGCAGCAAGGGGCGGGGGACTGGGGCCAACGTCCTGACTTTC. Translation: CASSKGRGTGANVLTF.

The chain links TRBV6-6 to TRBJ1-5; 7 bases line up with TRBD1. This CDR3 is built from 16 residues. Germline V lookup: CDR1 MNHNY, CDR2 SVGAGI (reference sequence). J lost 7 bases, V lost 2 bases, and 11 bases had no gene match. CDR3 sequence (DNA): TGTGCCAGCAGTTACCGGGCAGGGACAGAAAACCAGCCCCAGCATTTT. It translates to CASSYRAGTENQPQHF.

Concerning this clone: It may be a read error: a sequence one base away is much more abundant. The chain is built from TRBV5-1 and TRBJ1-1, with TRBD1 matching 7 bases. Germline values: CDR1 SGHRS, CDR2 YFSETQ. Trimming at V came to 4 bases and at J to 0 bases, leaving 0 bases not matched to a gene. The CDR3 runs to 13 residues. The CDR3 bases are TGCGCCAGCAGCGACAGGGTGAACACTGAAGCTTTCTTT. It yields the protein CASSDRVNTEAFF.

V is TRBV9 and J is TRBJ2-3; a weak D match, TRBD1 (6 bases). Trimming stripped 3 bases from V and 12 bases from J, with 11 bases between. The CDR3 is made up of 11 amino acids. The V gene's germline CDR1 is SGDLS and CDR2 YYNGEE. The CDR3 DNA is TGTGCCAGCAGCGAGGGGGAAACCCAGTATTTT. This encodes CASSEGETQYF.

V usage is TRBV18 and J usage is TRBJ1-1; TRBD1 matches at 8 bases. The CDR3 spans 14 residues. The V segment lost 6 bases and the J segment 1 base; nucleotides outside the gene matches: 4. CDR1 is KGHSH, CDR2 LQKENI, per germline. The CDR3: CASSSGQANTEAFF. CDR3 bases: TGTGCCAGCTCCTCGGGACAGGCGAACACTGAAGCTTTCTTT.

The chain recombines TRBV12-5 with TRBJ2-5; D may be TRBD2 (6 bases). Looked up from germline, CDR1 is LGHNT and CDR2 is FRNRAP. Trimming stripped 10 bases from V and 4 bases from J, with 10 bases between. This CDR3 has 11 amino acids. The CDR3 DNA reads TGTGCTATCGGGGGTCTAGAGACCCAGTACTTC. It yields the protein CAIGGLETQYF.

The chain uses TRBV5-1 and TRBJ2-5; TRBD2 aligns across 8 bases. CDR1 and CDR2 (germline): SGHRS, YFSETQ. This CDR3 has 16 residues. After removal of 4 bases from V and 1 base from J, the junction contained 9 bases not matched to a gene. The CDR3: CASSRAVAGTQETQYF. CDR3 DNA sequence: TGCGCCAGCAGCCGAGCGGTAGCGGGGACCCAAGAGACCCAGTACTTC.

The chain links TRBV28 to TRBJ1-5, with 7 nucleotides matching TRBD1. The trim removed 2 bases at V and 3 bases at J, leaving 4 bases unmatched. Germline V gives CDR1 MDHEN, CDR2 SYDVKM. There are 15 residues in the CDR3. The CDR3 DNA reads TGTGCCAGCAGTTTACGCACAGGGGTCAATCAGCCCCAGCATTTT. Amino acid sequence: CASSLRTGVNQPQHF.

This chain connects TRBV10-3 to TRBJ2-3, with TRBD2 as a possible D gene (5 bases). The V and J ends lost 8 bases and 6 bases respectively, with 15 bases between them. The germline V gene has CDR1 ENHRY and CDR2 SYGVKD. The CDR3 is 13 residues long. The CDR3 nucleotides are TGTGCCATCGGAGGACCTCCGGCGGATACGCAGTATTTT. Protein product: CAIGGPPADTQYF.

The gene calls are TRBV7-9 and TRBJ2-1, with D possibly matching TRBD2 (5 bases). V shed 1 base and J shed 6 bases, with 7 bases lying between them. Germline values: CDR1 SEHNR, CDR2 FQNEAQ (reference sequence). This CDR3 region has 13 residues. The CDR3 nucleotides read TGTGCCAGCAGCTTAGTAGGGAGCAATGAGCAGTTCTTC. Its protein is CASSLVGSNEQFF.

V is TRBV5-6 and J is TRBJ1-1; tentative D call: TRBD1 (6 bases). This CDR3 contains 14 residues. V shed 2 bases and J shed 5 bases, with 13 bases lying between them. Germline CDR1 and CDR2: SGHDT and YYEEEE. CDR3 DNA sequence: TGTGCCAGCAGCTTACCTAACAGGGTAACTGAAGCTTTCTTT. Its translation: CASSLPNRVTEAFF.

The rearrangement joins TRBV18 to TRBJ2-4; TRBD2 might be the D (6 bases). CDR3 length: 16 residues. The V and J ends lost 0 bases and 0 bases respectively, with 9 bases between them. Per germline, CDR1 KGHSH and CDR2 LQKENI. This chain's CDR3 is CASSPPEGLAKNIQYF. The CDR3 DNA sequence: TGTGCCAGCTCACCACCGGAGGGACTAGCCAAAAACATTCAGTACTTC. Filled out from reference TRBV18 and TRBJ2-4, the complete variable domain reads NAGVMQNPRHLVRRRGQEARLRCSPMKGHSHVYWYRQLPEEGLKFMVYLQKENIIDESGMPKERFSAEFPKEGPSILRIQQVVRGDSAAYFCASSPPEGLAKNIQYFGAGTRLSVL.

This clone appeared a few times. The rearrangement links TRBV10-1 to TRBJ1-6, with TRBD1 matching over 7 bases. With 0 bases clipped from V and 9 bases from J, the junction kept 8 bases outside the gene matches. This CDR3 contains 16 residues. Germline lookup yields CDR1 WNHNN and CDR2 SYGVQD (reference sequence). Here the CDR3 DNA reads TGCGCCAGCAGTGAGTCGGGGGACAGATGTGGTTCACCCCTCCACTTT. Residues: CASSESGDRCGSPLHF.

V and J are TRBV4-1 and TRBJ1-2, with D perhaps matching TRBD1 (6 bases). There are 14 residues in the CDR3. From germline, CDR1 is MGHRA and CDR2 YSYEKL. V shed 4 bases and J shed 8 bases, with 17 bases lying between them. The CDR3 protein is CASSPFGSQGGYTF. For the CDR3, the DNA is TGCGCCAGCAGCCCCTTCGGGTCCCAGGGGGGCTACACCTTC.

The chain is built from TRBV21-1 and TRBJ2-5; the table gives TRBD1 as D, unverified against the DNA. TRBV21-1 is classified as a pseudogene. This CDR3 has 18 residues. The CDR3 reads CASSKAQPRNRGQETQYF. CDR3 nucleotide sequence: TGTGCCAGCAGCAAAGCCCAACCTAGAAACAGGGGGCAAGAGACCCAGTACTTC.

The chain joins TRBV6-5 to TRBJ1-1, with 12 bases matching TRBD1. The CDR3 runs 15 residues. After removal of 4 bases from V and 6 bases from J, the junction contained 6 bases not matched to a gene. Germline V lookup: CDR1 MNHEY, CDR2 SVGAGI. CDR3 residues: CASSSPGQGAPEAFF. As DNA, the CDR3 is TGTGCCAGCAGTTCTCCGGGACAGGGGGCCCCTGAAGCTTTCTTT.

The DNA for the CDR3 is TGTGCCAGCAGTGAGACAACTAACTATGGCTACACCTTC. Its translation is CASSETTNYGYTF. V usage is TRBV6-1 and J usage is TRBJ1-2, with D uncertain. V shed 3 bases and J shed 0 bases, with 5 bases lying between them. The CDR3 loop spans 13 amino acids. The germline CDR1 and CDR2 sequences are MNHNS and SASEGT.

Here the CDR3 DNA reads TGCGCCAGCAGCTTGCAGACTAGCGGGCCGGAGACCCAGTACTTC. This gives the protein CASSLQTSGPETQYF. This chain joins TRBV5-1 and TRBJ2-5; 10 nucleotides align to TRBD2. The ends lost 1 base at V and 5 bases at J; junction bases unmatched: 5. Per the germline V gene, CDR1 is SGHRS and CDR2 is YFSETQ. The CDR3 consists of 15 residues.

The gene calls are TRBV18 and TRBJ1-5, with TRBD1 as a possible D gene (5 bases). Germline V gene data show CDR1 as KGHSH and CDR2 as LQKENI. The CDR3 has 16 residues. Trimming removed 3 bases at V and 7 bases at J, with 19 bases between. The chain's CDR3 is CASSPSGQGLVQPQHF. The CDR3 DNA reads as TGTGCCAGCTCACCCTCAGGTCAGGGATTGGTGCAGCCCCAGCATTTT.

The V call is TRBV2, the J call TRBJ2-4; D not certain. The CDR3 spans 11 residues. V lost 3 bases to trimming and J lost 7 bases, with 4 bases between them. Looked up from germline, CDR1 is SNHLY and CDR2 is FYNNEI. The CDR3 loop is CASSDLNIQYF. The CDR3 DNA reads TGTGCCAGCAGTGACCTCAACATTCAGTACTTC.

This chain links TRBV4-1 with TRBJ1-2, with 7 bases matching TRBD1. After removal of 2 bases from V and 1 base from J, the junction contained 7 bases not matched to a gene. There are 16 residues in the CDR3. The V gene's germline CDR1 is MGHRA and CDR2 YSYEKL. This CDR3 is CASSQKGQRINYGYTF. The CDR3, as DNA: TGCGCCAGCAGCCAAAAGGGACAGCGAATTAACTATGGCTACACCTTC.

This clone was observed once. V is TRBV14 and J is TRBJ1-6; 7 positions match TRBD1. Germline trimming cut 5 bases from V and 6 bases from J; bases unmatched to any gene: 13. Germline loops: CDR1 SGHDN, CDR2 FVKESK. This CDR3 comprises 17 residues. Written as DNA, the CDR3 is TGTGCCAGCAGCAAGGGACGAGGGACAGCCATTAATTCACCCCTCCACTTT. Its translation: CASSKGRGTAINSPLHF. Full variable domain (missing parts from reference TRBV14 and TRBJ1-6): EAGVTQFPSHSVIEKGQTVTLRCDPISGHDNLYWYRRVMGKEIKFLLHFVKESKQDESGMPNNRFLAERTGGTYSTLKVQPAELEDSGVYFCASSKGRGTAINSPLHFGNGTRLTVT.